The TCR beta chain described here comes from a study of control samples from healthy donors and cancer patients. Here immunoSEQ multiplex PCR was the method, and the copy in TCRdb shows in-frame clones only, minus some. The sample holds around 150,000 clones, around 90% seen once. CDR1 and CDR2 from the germline V gene are SQVTM and ANQGSEA. V lost 4 bases and J 0 bases, leaving 9 bases between the germline ends. The CDR3 runs 13 residues. V usage is TRBV29-1 and J usage is TRBJ2-5; D call uncertain. The source is a man between 18 and 29 years old in good health. Sequenced sample: blood. The CDR3 DNA reads TGCAGCGTTGGAGGCCTAAACCAAGAGACCCAGTACTTC. Translating gives CSVGGLNQETQYF.